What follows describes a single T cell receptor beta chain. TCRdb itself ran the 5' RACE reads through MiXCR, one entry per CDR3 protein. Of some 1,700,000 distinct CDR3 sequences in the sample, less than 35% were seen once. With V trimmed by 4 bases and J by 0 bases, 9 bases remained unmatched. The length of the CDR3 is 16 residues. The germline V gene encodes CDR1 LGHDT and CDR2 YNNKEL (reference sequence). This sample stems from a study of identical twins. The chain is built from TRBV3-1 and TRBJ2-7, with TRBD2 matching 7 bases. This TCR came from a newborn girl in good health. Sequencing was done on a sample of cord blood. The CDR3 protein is CASSPNRLALSYEQYF. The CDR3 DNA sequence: TGTGCCAGCAGCCCTAACCGACTAGCACTCTCCTACGAGCAGTACTTC.